The source of this T cell receptor (beta chain) is a study of OX40 agonist ivuxolimab in advanced cancers. Study results and limitations: Among some nonresponders, normalized T-cell clonal expansion was also low. Antigen specificity remained undetermined for the expanded peripheral T cells.

Germline assignment: CDR1 SGHAT and CDR2 FQNNGV. V dropped 2 bases and J dropped 4 bases, with 11 bases sitting between them. The CDR3 is 14 amino acids. The table came from immunoSEQ multiplex PCR; TCRdb's copy has only in-frame clones and leaves some out. The sample shows some 76,000 clones, around nine tenths of them seen only once. Worth noting for this clone: Antigen unknown.

The J gene is TRBJ2-5, the V gene TRBV11-2; no firm D call. The TCR was taken from an adult with an advanced solid tumor such as melanoma, head and neck, liver or kidney cancer. The sequenced sample was CD4+ or CD8+ T cells sorted from blood, obtained in a trial of the OX40 agonist ivuxolimab. The CDR3, as DNA: TGTGCCAGCAGCTTATTTTTAGCCCCAGAGACCCAGTACTTC. Protein product: CASSLFLAPETQYF.